These 31 T cell receptor beta chains were sequenced from one sample in a study of cytomegalovirus exposure and HLA in healthy donors. It was with 60 Vbeta and 13 Jbeta primers that the PCR ran. Sequenced by immunoSEQ multiplex PCR; TCRdb stores in-frame clones only, minus some. The sample has about 140,000 clones, over 65% seen once. Input material: PBMCs. These receptors originate from a woman aged 30 to 39 in good health and CMV-seronegative.

This chain links TRBV29-1 with TRBJ2-1; D is possibly TRBD2 (5 bases). This CDR3 region has 19 residues. V was cut by 2 bases and J by 0 bases, with 23 bases left in between. Germline loops: CDR1 SQVTM, CDR2 ANQGSEA. The CDR3 loop is CSVERRVAGRGSSYNEQFF. The CDR3 nucleotides are TGCAGCGTTGAAAGGCGGGTAGCTGGGAGAGGAAGCTCCTACAATGAGCAGTTCTTC.

This clone was seen more than once but under ten times. This sequence joins TRBV27 and TRBJ1-2; the D is unclear. This CDR3 spans 14 amino acids. V lost 5 bases and J lost 4, with 14 bases in between. CDR1 is MNHEY, CDR2 SMNVEV, per germline (reference sequence). CDR3 region: CASSTRARGYGYTF. Here the CDR3 DNA reads TGTGCCAGCAGTACTAGGGCGCGAGGCTATGGCTACACCTTC.

In this sample, this clone turned up a few times. The J gene is TRBJ2-1, the V gene TRBV25-1, with 8 bases lining up with TRBD1. CDR3 length: 17 residues. After removal of 3 bases from V and 7 bases from J, the junction contained 14 bases not matched to a gene. Per the germline V gene, CDR1 is MGHDK and CDR2 is SYGVNS. In DNA, the CDR3 is TGTGCCAGCAGTGACCTACTTCAGGACAGGGCGAAGAATGAGCAGTTCTTC. It yields the protein CASSDLLQDRAKNEQFF.

The chain joins TRBV2 to TRBJ1-1; possibly TRBD1 for D (6 bases). Germline V gives CDR1 SNHLY, CDR2 FYNNEI. CDR3 length: 13 residues. Trimming removed 11 bases from V and 5 bases from J, with 18 bases in between. This CDR3 is CALAKGGLTEAFF. DNA of the CDR3: TGTGCCCTTGCTAAGGGGGGGTTGACTGAAGCTTTCTTT. The full variable domain, its missing parts supplied by reference TRBV2 and TRBJ1-1, is EPEVTQTPSHQVTQMGQEVILRCVPISNHLYFYWYRQILGQKVEFLVSFYNNEISEKSEIFDDQFSVERPDGSNFTLKIRSTKLEDSAMYFCALAKGGLTEAFFGQGTRLTVV.

The chain is built from TRBV28 and TRBJ1-5; unclear D gene. In germline, CDR1 is MDHEN, CDR2 SYDVKM. The CDR3 runs to 13 residues. V was shortened by 5 bases and J by 3 bases, with 8 bases between the two germline ends. In nucleotides, the CDR3 is TGTGCCAGCAGTCAGTTAAACAATCAGCCCCAGCATTTT. It encodes CASSQLNNQPQHF.

This clone was counted between two and nine times. The genes are TRBV6-5 and TRBJ1-1, with D unresolved. CDR3 length: 14 residues. Trimming shortened V by 4 bases and J by 5 bases, and 14 bases separated the two germline ends. Per germline, CDR1 MNHEY and CDR2 SVGAGI. For the CDR3, the DNA is TGTGCCAGCAGTTCCAACCCCGGAGGGACTGAAGCTTTCTTT. As protein: CASSSNPGGTEAFF.

This clone was counted between two and nine times. Written as DNA, the CDR3 is TGTGCCAGCAGCTTGGGCCCCCTTAGGACATCCGGCTACACCTTC. Translation gives CASSLGPLRTSGYTF. This sequence joins TRBV5-4 and TRBJ1-2; tentatively, D is TRBD1 (5 bases). Between the trimmed V and J ends, which lost 0 bases and 8 bases, there was a span of 17 bases. The CDR3 runs 15 residues. The germline CDR1 and CDR2 sequences are SGHNT and YYREEE (reference sequence).

This chain joins TRBV28 and TRBJ1-4; TRBD1 aligns across 7 bases. CDR1 and CDR2 from the germline V gene are MDHEN and SYDVKM. The CDR3 loop spans 16 amino acids. The V and J ends lost 6 bases and 6 bases, in that order; junction bases with no gene match: 13. The CDR3 DNA reads as TGTGCCAGCAGCGGAAGAGGGGGGACAGCGTATGAAAAACTGTTTTTT. Its translation: CASSGRGGTAYEKLFF.

V usage is TRBV4-1 and J usage is TRBJ2-1, with D maybe TRBD1 (8 bases). CDR1 is MGHRA, CDR2 YSYEKL, per germline. Trimming pared 4 bases from V and 7 bases from J, leaving 20 bases between. The length of the CDR3 is 16 residues. CDR3 in DNA: TGCGCCAGCAGCCCGATACAGGGGGGGGCTTTGAATGAGCAGTTCTTC. Encoded protein: CASSPIQGGALNEQFF.

CDR3 residues: CASSASGRTDTQYF. The CDR3 DNA follows: TGCGCCAGCAGCGCTAGCGGTCGCACAGATACGCAGTATTTT. V usage is TRBV5-1 and J usage is TRBJ2-3, with TRBD2 matching 7 bases. Trimming cost V 4 bases and J 1 base; bases outside gene matches: 3. This CDR3 has 14 residues. The germline CDR1 and CDR2 sequences are SGHRS and YFSETQ.

The chain carries TRBV6-6 and TRBJ1-5; no definite D call. V was shortened by 0 bases and J by 6 bases, with 12 bases between the two germline ends. This CDR3 is 15 amino acids long. Germline V lookup: CDR1 MNHNY, CDR2 SVGAGI (reference sequence). The CDR3 region has the DNA TGTGCCAGCAGTTACTCTCGGGGTGGTAGTCAGCCCCAGCATTTT. Amino acid sequence: CASSYSRGGSQPQHF.

The V call is TRBV6-6, the J call TRBJ1-4; TRBD1 aligns across 11 bases. The germline V gene has CDR1 MNHNY and CDR2 SVGAGI (reference sequence). V dropped 4 bases and J dropped 7; count of bases not matched to a gene: 5. The CDR3 runs 15 residues. In DNA form, the CDR3 reads TGTGCCAGCAGTTCCGGACAGGGGGCGTTTGAAAAACTGTTTTTT. Amino acids: CASSSGQGAFEKLFF.

This clone turned up a few times. The CDR3 loop is CASIRLAGTSETQYF. CDR3 nucleotides: TGTGCCAGCATCCGACTAGCGGGAACGTCGGAGACCCAGTACTTC. The chain recombines TRBV2 with TRBJ2-5, with 11 bases aligning to TRBD2. CDR3 length: 15 residues. Germline CDR1 and CDR2: SNHLY and FYNNEI. V lost 7 bases, J lost 5 bases, and 9 bases stayed unmatched.

The gene calls are TRBV9 and TRBJ2-3; D possibly corresponds to TRBD1 (6 bases). The V and J ends lost 0 bases and 3 bases respectively, with 14 bases between them. Per germline, CDR1 SGDLS and CDR2 YYNGEE. The CDR3 consists of 16 residues. The CDR3 spells CASSVGQGGLTDTQYF. The CDR3 nucleotides read TGTGCCAGCAGCGTAGGTCAAGGGGGTCTGACAGATACGCAGTATTTT. Based on the CDR3 plus reference TRBV9 and TRBJ2-3, the full variable domain is DSGVTQTPKHLITATGQRVTLRCSPRSGDLSVYWYQQSLDQGLQFLIQYYNGEERAKGNILERFSAQQFPDLHSELNLSSLELGDSALYFCASSVGQGGLTDTQYFGPGTRLTVL.

The chain couples TRBV4-2 to TRBJ2-5; 7 nucleotides match TRBD2. Germline V gene data show CDR1 as LGHNA and CDR2 as YNFKEQ. V lost 1 base, J lost 2 bases, and 7 bases stayed unmatched. The CDR3 runs 16 residues. The CDR3 is CASSQGEGRTQETQYF. The CDR3 DNA is TGTGCCAGCAGCCAAGGGGAGGGAAGGACGCAAGAGACCCAGTACTTC.

CDR3 nucleotide sequence: TGTGCCAGCAGCCAAGACTCAGGACTAGCGGGAGAGCGTGAGCAGTTCTTC. Its translation: CASSQDSGLAGEREQFF. This chain joins TRBV4-2 and TRBJ2-1, with 13 positions matching TRBD2. CDR3 length: 17 residues. Germline V CDR1 and CDR2: LGHNA, YNFKEQ. J was trimmed by 9 bases and V by 0 bases; bases with no gene match: 8.

J is TRBJ2-5 and V is TRBV7-3; a weak D match, TRBD1 (5 bases). The CDR3 is 13 amino acids. CDR1 is SGHTA and CDR2 is FQGTGA in the germline V gene. V was shortened by 3 bases and J by 1 base, with 6 bases between the two germline ends. The CDR3 protein is CASSFTGQETQYF. CDR3 nucleotide sequence: TGTGCCAGCAGCTTTACAGGCCAAGAGACCCAGTACTTC.

The rearrangement uses TRBV7-6 and TRBJ1-5, with D perhaps matching TRBD1 (6 bases). The V and J ends lost 5 bases and 5 bases respectively, with 13 bases between them. CDR3 size: 14 residues. The germline CDR1 and CDR2 sequences are SGHVS and FNYEAQ. Here the CDR3 DNA reads TGTGCCAGCAGCCCACGGCAGGGGTATCAGCCCCAGCATTTT. The encoded protein is CASSPRQGYQPQHF.

The V call is TRBV5-4, the J call TRBJ2-2; 7 positions match TRBD1. The CDR3 extends over 16 amino acids. V trimming: 4 bases; J trimming: 1 base; junction bases outside the gene matches: 7. Germline lookup yields CDR1 SGHNT and CDR2 YYREEE (reference sequence). The CDR3 is CASSPWTGLNTGELFF. The CDR3 DNA reads TGTGCCAGCAGCCCTTGGACAGGCCTGAACACCGGGGAGCTGTTTTTT.

This clone was counted between two and nine times. The J gene is TRBJ2-7, the V gene TRBV27, with 7 nucleotides matching TRBD2. The length of the CDR3 is 10 residues. Germline values: CDR1 MNHEY, CDR2 SMNVEV (reference sequence). The ends lost 11 bases at V and 5 bases at J; junction bases unmatched: 3. The CDR3 bases are TGTGCCGATAGCGGGCACGAGCAGTACGTC. This codes for CADSGHEQYV.

The chain recombines TRBV7-3 with TRBJ2-1, with 12 bases fitting TRBD2. V was clipped by 0 bases and J by 15 bases; unmatched bases: 12. Germline V gene sequence: CDR1 SGHTA, CDR2 FQGTGA. CDR3 size: 16 residues. The CDR3 here is CASSLTGGDLAGGLFF. CDR3 DNA sequence: TGTGCCAGCAGCTTAACTGGAGGGGATCTAGCGGGGGGGTTGTTCTTC.

V usage is TRBV4-2 and J usage is TRBJ2-5; maybe TRBD1 (5 bases). The CDR3 loop spans 15 amino acids. With 0 bases removed from V and 5 bases from J, the gap between germline ends came to 13 bases. Germline V lookup: CDR1 LGHNA, CDR2 YNFKEQ. The CDR3 protein is CASSQDGQRGETQYF. The CDR3 nucleotides are TGTGCCAGCAGCCAAGACGGTCAAAGGGGTGAGACCCAGTACTTC.

The gene calls are TRBV4-2 and TRBJ1-2; 8 bases fit TRBD1. Unmatched junction bases numbered 8, after V lost 4 bases and J lost 4 bases. In germline, CDR1 is LGHNA, CDR2 YNFKEQ. There are 15 residues in the CDR3. CDR3 in amino acids: CASSPDREGGYGYTF. The CDR3, as DNA: TGTGCCAGCAGCCCGGACAGGGAGGGTGGCTATGGCTACACCTTC.

The J gene is TRBJ2-3, the V gene TRBV6-5; weak D call: TRBD2 (6 bases). In germline, CDR1 is MNHEY, CDR2 SVGAGI. Trimming left V 5 bases short and J 0 bases short, with 12 bases between. CDR3 length: 15 residues. The CDR3 here is CASSPIGTSTDTQYF. The DNA for the CDR3 is TGTGCCAGCAGTCCGATCGGGACTAGCACAGATACGCAGTATTTT.

This chain links TRBV28 with TRBJ2-2; D ambiguous. The CDR3 extends over 15 amino acids. Germline loops: CDR1 MDHEN, CDR2 SYDVKM. The V and J ends lost 3 bases and 4 bases respectively, with 12 bases between them. DNA for the CDR3: TGTGCCAGCAGTTTCAGGTCATTCGGCACCGGGGAGCTGTTTTTT. This codes for CASSFRSFGTGELFF.

The chain is built from TRBV19 and TRBJ1-1, with 11 bases fitting TRBD1. The CDR3 length is 13 residues. Germline V gives CDR1 LNHDA, CDR2 SQIVND (reference sequence). V shed 4 bases, J shed 7 bases, and the junction held 2 bases outside the gene matches. The CDR3 DNA reads TGTGCCAGTAGTAGGGACAGGGGGGGTGAAGCTTTCTTT. The encoded protein is CASSRDRGGEAFF.

V gene TRBV4-2 combines with J gene TRBJ2-1; TRBD1 is a possible D gene (6 bases). V was shortened by 5 bases and J by 0 bases, with 14 bases between the two germline ends. Germline V lookup: CDR1 LGHNA, CDR2 YNFKEQ. The CDR3 contains 16 residues. In nucleotides, the CDR3 is TGTGCCAGCAGCAGAAACCCGGACAGCTCCTACAATGAGCAGTTCTTC. It yields the protein CASSRNPDSSYNEQFF.

This sequence joins TRBV7-2 and TRBJ2-3; D call uncertain. In germline, CDR1 is SGHTA, CDR2 FQGNSA. Between the trimmed V and J ends, which lost 2 bases and 2 bases, there was a span of 11 bases. CDR3 length: 15 amino acids. CDR3 DNA: TGTGCCAGCAGCTTATTGGCGGCGTCCACAGATACGCAGTATTTT. Translated, it gives CASSLLAASTDTQYF.

The chain employs TRBV5-4 and TRBJ2-5, with 8 positions matching TRBD1. This CDR3 comprises 14 residues. Unmatched junction bases numbered 6, after V lost 3 bases and J lost 5 bases. Germline values: CDR1 SGHNT, CDR2 YYREEE (reference sequence). Written as DNA, the CDR3 is TGTGCCAGCAGCTCCCGGACAGGGTGGGAGACCCAGTACTTC. Amino acid sequence: CASSSRTGWETQYF. Supplemented by reference TRBV5-4 and TRBJ2-5, the full variable domain reads ETGVTQSPTHLIKTRGQQVTLRCSSQSGHNTVSWYQQALGQGPQFIFQYYREEENGRGNFPPRFSGLQFPNYSSELNVNALELDDSALYLCASSSRTGWETQYFGPGTRLLVL.

V is TRBV5-6 and J is TRBJ1-2, with 7 bases identical to TRBD1. The junction had 5 bases not matched to a gene; V was cut back by 2 bases and J by 7 bases. Germline assignment: CDR1 SGHDT and CDR2 YYEEEE. This CDR3 region has 13 residues. The CDR3 sequence is CASSFTGEAGYTF. CDR3 coding DNA: TGTGCCAGCAGCTTCACAGGGGAGGCTGGCTACACCTTC.

J is TRBJ2-7 and V is TRBV28, with D possibly being TRBD2 (5 bases). The CDR3 length is 14 residues. V dropped 4 bases and J dropped 3 bases, with 13 bases sitting between them. Germline V gene data show CDR1 as MDHEN and CDR2 as SYDVKM. DNA for the CDR3: TGTGCCAGCAGTTGGGGAGAAGGGCTCTACGAGCAGTACTTC. Translating gives CASSWGEGLYEQYF.